The 28 T cell receptor beta chains below were found in one sample sequenced in a study of radiotherapy plus CTLA-4 blockade in lung cancer. The repertoire was sequenced with immunoSEQ multiplex PCR; TCRdb's copy has only in-frame clones and lacks some. Of about 90,000 clones listed, more than 70% are singletons. The specimen was peripheral blood, collected from a patient treated with radiotherapy plus ipilimumab. The receptors here all came from a human donor with non-small cell lung cancer that progressed on radiotherapy plus ipilimumab.

DNA of the CDR3: TGTGCCAGCAGTGCGGAACAGGGATTGAACACTGAAGCTTTCTTT. This codes for CASSAEQGLNTEAFF. This chain uses TRBV6-1 with TRBJ1-1; D is possibly TRBD1 (6 bases). Germline lookup yields CDR1 MNHNS and CDR2 SASEGT. This CDR3 contains 15 residues. Trimming removed 4 bases at V and 0 bases at J, with 12 bases between.

The chain uses TRBV4-3 and TRBJ2-7, with TRBD2 identical over 13 bases. Per germline, CDR1 LGHNA and CDR2 YSLEER. Losses at the gene ends were 2 bases for V and 4 bases for J; bases not matched to a gene: 2. The CDR3 is 15 residues long. DNA of the CDR3: TGCGCCAGCAGCCAACTACTAGCGGGGGGGTACGAGCAGTACTTC. It is translated as CASSQLLAGGYEQYF.

The rearrangement joins TRBV7-2 to TRBJ2-2, with D tentatively TRBD2 (6 bases). Germline V gene lookup returns CDR1 SGHTA and CDR2 FQGNSA. The CDR3 spans 15 residues. Trimming left V 5 bases short and J 4 bases short, with 14 bases between. The CDR3 reads CASSPDSAGTGELFF. The CDR3 DNA reads as TGTGCCAGCAGCCCGGACTCAGCGGGCACCGGGGAGCTGTTTTTT.

This clone has a single count. V and J are TRBV13 and TRBJ2-3; TRBD1 aligns across 11 bases. The CDR3 covers 18 residues. Looked up from germline, CDR1 is PRHDT and CDR2 is FYEKMQ (reference sequence). Trimming at V came to 3 bases and at J to 4 bases, leaving 12 bases not matched to a gene. The CDR3 DNA is TGTGCCAGCAGCTTTGGAGCCTTTGGACAGGGGGCCCCAGATACGCAGTATTTT. It specifies CASSFGAFGQGAPDTQYF.

In this sample, this clone turned up a few times. The chain recombines TRBV19 with TRBJ2-1, with D unclear. The germline V gene has CDR1 LNHDA and CDR2 SQIVND (reference sequence). This CDR3 is 13 amino acids long. V lost 2 bases, J lost 6 bases, and 8 bases lay in between. The CDR3 loop reads CASSIRKSNEQFF. CDR3 sequence (DNA): TGTGCCAGTAGTATACGTAAAAGCAATGAGCAGTTCTTC.

CDR3 coding DNA: TGTGCCTGGAACTCCAACTGGGGCACTGAAGCTTTCTTT. Its protein is CAWNSNWGTEAFF. The chain employs TRBV30 and TRBJ1-1; no firm D call. Germline loops: CDR1 GTSNPN, CDR2 SVGIG (reference sequence). This CDR3 contains 13 residues. Between the trimmed V and J ends, which lost 4 bases and 4 bases, there was a span of 13 bases.

The rearrangement uses TRBV19 and TRBJ1-4; D gene unclear. CDR1 is LNHDA, CDR2 SQIVND, per germline (reference sequence). This CDR3 has 13 residues. V gave up 4 bases and J gave up 8 bases, with 11 bases separating them. The CDR3 loop is CASSRGSGEKLFF. In DNA form, the CDR3 reads TGTGCCAGTAGTAGAGGATCGGGCGAAAAACTGTTTTTT.

This chain joins TRBV28 and TRBJ2-7; D gene unclear. CDR1 MDHEN and CDR2 SYDVKM come from the germline V gene. V lost 3 bases, J lost 7 bases, and 10 bases lay in between. This CDR3 contains 12 residues. CDR3 bases: TGTGCCAGCAGTTTTTTCGGGTGGGAGCAGTACTTC. Amino acid sequence: CASSFFGWEQYF.

The V and J genes are TRBV5-1 and TRBJ2-3; a weak D match, TRBD1 (6 bases). The V end was cut by 0 bases, the J end by 3 bases, with 8 bases between. Germline lookup yields CDR1 SGHRS and CDR2 YFSETQ. The CDR3 is 14 amino acids. CDR3 DNA sequence: TGCGCCAGCAGCTTGGGGGACATTACAGATACGCAGTATTTT. Translated, it gives CASSLGDITDTQYF. Combining the CDR3 with reference TRBV5-1 and TRBJ2-3 gives the whole variable domain KAGVTQTPRYLIKTRGQQVTLSCSPISGHRSVSWYQQTPGQGLQFLFEYFSETQRNKGNFPGRFSGRQFSNSRSEMNVSTLELGDSALYLCASSLGDITDTQYFGPGTRLTVL.

The genes are TRBV4-3 and TRBJ1-4; TRBD1 is a possible D gene (6 bases). Germline CDR1 is LGHNA and CDR2 is YSLEER. Trimming took 4 bases from V and 6 from J, leaving 15 bases between them. CDR3 length equals 15 residues. CDR3 amino acids: CASSPHRAIYEKLFF. The CDR3 nucleotides are TGCGCCAGCAGCCCCCACAGGGCTATCTATGAAAAACTGTTTTTT.

This chain links TRBV5-1 with TRBJ2-7; tentative D call: TRBD1 (7 bases). CDR3 size: 15 residues. V shed 4 bases and J shed 2 bases, with 16 bases lying between them. CDR1 is SGHRS, CDR2 YFSETQ, per germline. CDR3 residues: CASSPGDSQAYEQYF. CDR3 in DNA: TGCGCCAGCAGCCCGGGGGACAGTCAAGCCTACGAGCAGTACTTC.

This clone is a singleton in its sample. The chain joins TRBV4-1 to TRBJ1-2; weak D call: TRBD1 (6 bases). Germline values: CDR1 MGHRA, CDR2 YSYEKL. V lost 3 bases to trimming and J lost 8 bases, with 25 bases between them. This CDR3 has 17 residues. The chain's CDR3 is CASSQGGRGRGREGYTF. The CDR3 bases are TGCGCCAGCAGCCAGGGAGGCCGGGGGCGTGGGAGAGAAGGCTACACCTTC.

This rearrangement joins TRBV4-1 to TRBJ1-3; D is undetermined. Germline V gene data show CDR1 as MGHRA and CDR2 as YSYEKL. The CDR3 extends over 14 amino acids. Trimming stripped 1 base from V and 4 bases from J, with 8 bases between. The CDR3 coding sequence is TGCGCCAGCAGCCAAGCTGGGCAGGGAAACACCATATATTTT. This gives the protein CASSQAGQGNTIYF.

The chain joins TRBV10-3 to TRBJ1-2; D unresolved. Trimming cost V 3 bases and J 8 bases, with 7 bases left between them. CDR3 length equals 11 residues. Germline-derived CDR1 and CDR2 are ENHRY and SYGVKD. The CDR3 DNA reads TGTGCCATCAGTGACCTCGAGGGCTACACCTTC. This codes for CAISDLEGYTF.

As DNA, the CDR3 is TGTGCCAGCAGCTTAAACCCGGGACAGGGCTACGAGCAGTACTTC. Translating it yields CASSLNPGQGYEQYF. The V and J genes are TRBV7-6 and TRBJ2-7, with 9 nucleotides matching TRBD1. V gave up 2 bases and J gave up 3 bases; unmatched junction bases: 5. CDR1 and CDR2 (germline): SGHVS, FNYEAQ. The CDR3 length is 15 residues.

The chain employs TRBV5-4 and TRBJ2-5; perhaps TRBD1 as D (8 bases). V lost 1 base and J 5 bases, leaving 12 bases between the germline ends. CDR1 and CDR2 from the germline V gene are SGHNT and YYREEE (reference sequence). CDR3 length equals 14 residues. CDR3 nucleotides: TGTGCCAGCAGCTTGACAGGGGGGGAGGAGACCCAGTACTTC. This sequence encodes CASSLTGGEETQYF.

This clone has more than one count but fewer than ten. The genes are TRBV7-9 and TRBJ1-1; D is undetermined. This CDR3 has 14 residues. V was cut by 5 bases and J by 7 bases, with 17 bases left in between. The germline V gene has CDR1 SEHNR and CDR2 FQNEAQ (reference sequence). The CDR3 DNA is TGTGCCAGCAGCCCCGGATTCGGGAGGGATGAAGCTTTCTTT. Translation: CASSPGFGRDEAFF.

V and J are TRBV9 and TRBJ2-3; 10 bases are shared with TRBD1. CDR1 is SGDLS, CDR2 YYNGEE, per germline. Trimming took 3 bases from V and 2 from J; bases not matched to a gene: 12. The CDR3 sequence is 18 residues long. CDR3 nucleotide sequence: TGTGCCAGCAGCGCAGCTCCAGGGGGACAGGGGTACACAGATACGCAGTATTTT. This gives the protein CASSAAPGGQGYTDTQYF.

Many counts were recorded for this clone. V is TRBV28 and J is TRBJ2-7; no clear D gene. CDR3 size: 12 residues. The V end lost 4 bases, the J end lost 0 bases, and 4 bases lay between the germline ends. In germline, CDR1 is MDHEN, CDR2 SYDVKM. DNA for the CDR3: TGTGCCAGCAGTTCAAGCTCCTACGAGCAGTACTTC. Its protein is CASSSSSYEQYF.

For this clone: Mismatch with germline at one junction end may stem from a read error. The chain links TRBV28 to TRBJ2-5, with 8 bases lining up with TRBD2. Germline V gene sequence: CDR1 MDHEN, CDR2 SYDVKM. The CDR3 consists of 18 residues. The CDR3: CASSIWGPGLVGQETQYF. In DNA form, the CDR3 reads TGTGCCAGCAGTATATGGGGTCCGGGACTAGTGGGGCAAGAGACCCAGTACTTC.

The V and J genes are TRBV7-2 and TRBJ1-4; D is unresolved. The V gene lost 2 bases and the J gene lost 7 bases, with 14 bases spanning the gap. CDR1 SGHTA and CDR2 FQGNSA come from the germline V gene. This CDR3 is 15 amino acids long. CDR3 protein: CASSLTPVRTEKLFF. The CDR3, as DNA: TGTGCCAGCAGCTTAACTCCGGTCAGGACTGAAAAACTGTTTTTT.

In DNA, the CDR3 is TGTGCCAGCACCCACACAGGGGCGAACACCGGGGAGCTGTTTTTT. It specifies CASTHTGANTGELFF. V and J are TRBV27 and TRBJ2-2, with 7 bases fitting TRBD1. This CDR3 comprises 15 residues. V dropped 7 bases and J dropped 0; count of bases not matched to a gene: 5. Germline CDR1 reads MNHEY; CDR2 reads SMNVEV (reference sequence).

This clone has more than one count but fewer than ten. This may stem from a read error, because a much larger clone lies one nucleotide away. The CDR3 reads CASSQSSSGELFF. CDR3 coding DNA: TGTGCCAGCAGCCAAAGCTCATCGGGGGAGCTGTTTTTT. The rearrangement links TRBV4-2 to TRBJ2-2; no reliable D call. The CDR3 extends over 13 amino acids. V lost 2 bases, J lost 8 bases, and 9 bases lay in between. Germline loops: CDR1 LGHNA, CDR2 YNFKEQ.

V gene TRBV2 combines with J gene TRBJ1-5; D not certain. This CDR3 comprises 13 residues. Germline CDR1 and CDR2: SNHLY and FYNNEI. Trimming stripped 8 bases from V and 4 bases from J, with 12 bases between. The CDR3 is CASSRELNQPQHF. Here the CDR3 DNA reads TGTGCCAGCTCGAGGGAATTAAATCAGCCCCAGCATTTT.

The chain uses TRBV15 and TRBJ2-3; the D gene is possibly TRBD1 (6 bases). V gave up 0 bases and J gave up 6 bases, with 13 bases separating them. The germline gives CDR1 LNHNV, CDR2 YYDKDF (reference sequence). The CDR3 length is 15 residues. The CDR3 bases are TGTGCCACCAGCAGAGAGCACAGGGCACATGATACGCAGTATTTT. Its protein is CATSREHRAHDTQYF.

This clone showed up just a few times. V and J are TRBV19 and TRBJ1-2; tentative D call: TRBD1 (5 bases). CDR1 LNHDA and CDR2 SQIVND come from the germline V gene (reference sequence). Trimming removed 5 bases from V and 8 bases from J, with 30 bases in between. CDR3 length: 18 amino acids. CDR3 sequence reads: CASSSPSSNTGIAGGYTF. DNA for the CDR3: TGTGCCAGTAGTTCCCCATCGTCGAACACAGGAATAGCCGGCGGCTACACCTTC.

V usage is TRBV5-6 and J usage is TRBJ2-5; D is perhaps TRBD1 (6 bases). Trimming shortened V by 5 bases and J by 4 bases, and 15 bases separated the two germline ends. The CDR3 extends over 14 amino acids. Germline-derived CDR1 and CDR2 are SGHDT and YYEEEE. CDR3 bases: TGTGCCAGCAGTAATCAGGGGCTTGGAGAGACCCAGTACTTC. Translated, it gives CASSNQGLGETQYF.

This clone was found a few times. The rearrangement joins TRBV6-5 to TRBJ2-2; D may be TRBD2 (6 bases). CDR1 and CDR2 from the germline V gene are MNHEY and SVGAGI. V lost 2 bases to trimming and J lost 6 bases, with 13 bases between them. The CDR3 runs 15 residues. The CDR3 nucleotides read TGTGCCAGCAGTTACGGCGGGGATGGGGCCGGGGAGCTGTTTTTT. Protein: CASSYGGDGAGELFF.